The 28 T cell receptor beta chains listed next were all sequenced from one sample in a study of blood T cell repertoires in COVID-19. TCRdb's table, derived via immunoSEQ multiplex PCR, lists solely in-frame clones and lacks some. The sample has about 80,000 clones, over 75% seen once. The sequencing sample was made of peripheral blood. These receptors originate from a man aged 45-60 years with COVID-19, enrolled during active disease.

The CDR3 sequence is CAWSPRSGPTGTRETQYF. The CDR3 DNA is TGTGCCTGGAGTCCACGAAGCGGCCCGACAGGAACTCGCGAGACCCAGTACTTC. V usage is TRBV30 and J usage is TRBJ2-5, with D possibly being TRBD1 (6 bases). The germline V gene has CDR1 GTSNPN and CDR2 SVGIG (reference sequence). The germline V and J ends were trimmed by 2 bases and 5 bases, with 27 bases remaining between them. CDR3 length equals 18 residues.

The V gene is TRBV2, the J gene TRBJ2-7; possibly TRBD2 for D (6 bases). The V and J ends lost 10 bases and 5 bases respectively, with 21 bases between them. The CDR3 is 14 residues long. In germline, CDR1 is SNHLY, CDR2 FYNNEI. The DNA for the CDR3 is TGTGCCACCACCCTCACAGGAGGGACCCACGAGCAGTACTTC. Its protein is CATTLTGGTHEQYF. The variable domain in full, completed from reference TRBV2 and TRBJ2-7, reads EPEVTQTPSHQVTQMGQEVILRCVPISNHLYFYWYRQILGQKVEFLVSFYNNEISEKSEIFDDQFSVERPDGSNFTLKIRSTKLEDSAMYFCATTLTGGTHEQYFGPGTRLTVT.

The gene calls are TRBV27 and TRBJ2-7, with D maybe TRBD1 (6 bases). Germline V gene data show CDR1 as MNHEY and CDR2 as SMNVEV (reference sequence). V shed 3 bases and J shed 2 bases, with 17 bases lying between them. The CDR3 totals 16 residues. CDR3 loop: CASSLAPPDSTYEQYF. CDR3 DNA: TGTGCCAGCAGTTTGGCCCCCCCGGACAGCACCTACGAGCAGTACTTC.

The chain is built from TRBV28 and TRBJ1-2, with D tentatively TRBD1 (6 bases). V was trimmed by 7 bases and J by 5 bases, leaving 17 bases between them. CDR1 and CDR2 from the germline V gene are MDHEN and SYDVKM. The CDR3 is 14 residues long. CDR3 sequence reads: CASIIRGAPYGYTF. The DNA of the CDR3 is TGTGCCAGCATAATTCGGGGGGCACCTTATGGCTACACCTTC.

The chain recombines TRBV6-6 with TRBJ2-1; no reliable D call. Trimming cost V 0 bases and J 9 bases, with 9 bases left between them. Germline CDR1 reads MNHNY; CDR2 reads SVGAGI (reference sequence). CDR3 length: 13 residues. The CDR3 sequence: CASSYSVSGEQFF. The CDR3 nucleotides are TGTGCCAGCAGTTACTCGGTCTCGGGTGAGCAGTTCTTC.

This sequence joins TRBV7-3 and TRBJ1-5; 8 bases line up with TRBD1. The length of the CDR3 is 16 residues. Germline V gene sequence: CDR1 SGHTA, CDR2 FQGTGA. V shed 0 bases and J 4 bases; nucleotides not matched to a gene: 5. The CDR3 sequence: CASSLTSDRGNQPQHF. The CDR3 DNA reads TGTGCCAGCAGCTTAACATCCGACAGGGGAAATCAGCCCCAGCATTTT.

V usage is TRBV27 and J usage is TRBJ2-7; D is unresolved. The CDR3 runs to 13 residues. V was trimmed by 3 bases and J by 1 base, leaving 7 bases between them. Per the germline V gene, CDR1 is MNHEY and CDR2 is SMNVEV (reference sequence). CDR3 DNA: TGTGCCAGCAGTTTTCTACCTTCCTACGAGCAGTACTTC. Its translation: CASSFLPSYEQYF.

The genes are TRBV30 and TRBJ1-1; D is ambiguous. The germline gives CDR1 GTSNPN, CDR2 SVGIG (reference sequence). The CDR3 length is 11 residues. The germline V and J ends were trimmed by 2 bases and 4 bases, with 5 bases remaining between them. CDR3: CAWSRVTEAFF. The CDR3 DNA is TGTGCCTGGAGTAGAGTCACTGAAGCTTTCTTT. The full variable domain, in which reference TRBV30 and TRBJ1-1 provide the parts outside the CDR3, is SQTIHQWPATLVQPVGSPLSLECTVEGTSNPNLYWYRQAAGRGLQLLFYSVGIGQISSEVPQNLSASRPQDRQFILSSKKLLLSDSGFYLCAWSRVTEAFFGQGTRLTVV.

The CDR3 DNA is TGTGCCAGCAGTCCCGGTAGGGGTCAGCAAGAGACCCAGTACTTC. It translates to CASSPGRGQQETQYF. V is TRBV28 and J is TRBJ2-5, with D tentatively TRBD1 (5 bases). This CDR3 spans 15 amino acids. Germline V lookup: CDR1 MDHEN, CDR2 SYDVKM. Trimming removed 5 bases at V and 2 bases at J, with 15 bases between.

The CDR3 nucleotides read TGTGCCAGCAGAGAATGGGCCGACAATGAGCAGTTCTTC. Translated, it gives CASREWADNEQFF. The chain joins TRBV7-9 to TRBJ2-1, with unresolved D. Germline loops: CDR1 SEHNR, CDR2 FQNEAQ (reference sequence). The length of the CDR3 is 13 residues. Trimming left V 6 bases short and J 5 bases short, with 11 bases between.

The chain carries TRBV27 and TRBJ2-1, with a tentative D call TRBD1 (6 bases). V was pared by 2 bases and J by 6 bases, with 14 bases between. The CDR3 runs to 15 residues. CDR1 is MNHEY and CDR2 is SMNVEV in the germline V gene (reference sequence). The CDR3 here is CASSLRQVISNEQFF. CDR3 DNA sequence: TGTGCCAGCAGTTTACGACAGGTTATCAGCAATGAGCAGTTCTTC.

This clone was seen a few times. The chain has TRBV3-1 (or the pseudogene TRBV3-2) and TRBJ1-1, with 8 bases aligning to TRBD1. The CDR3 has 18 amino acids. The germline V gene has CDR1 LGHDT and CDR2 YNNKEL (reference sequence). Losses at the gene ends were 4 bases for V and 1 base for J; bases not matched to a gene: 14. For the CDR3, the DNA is TGTGCCAGCAGCCTCATTTCCGGGACAGGAGGCGGGAACACTGAAGCTTTCTTT. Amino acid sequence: CASSLISGTGGGNTEAFF.

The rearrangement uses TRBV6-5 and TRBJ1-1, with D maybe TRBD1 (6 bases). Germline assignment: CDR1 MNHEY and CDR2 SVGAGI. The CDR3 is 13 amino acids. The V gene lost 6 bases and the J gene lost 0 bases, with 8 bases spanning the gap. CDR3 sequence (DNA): TGTGCCAGCAGAGGACAGCTGAACACTGAAGCTTTCTTT. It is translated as CASRGQLNTEAFF.

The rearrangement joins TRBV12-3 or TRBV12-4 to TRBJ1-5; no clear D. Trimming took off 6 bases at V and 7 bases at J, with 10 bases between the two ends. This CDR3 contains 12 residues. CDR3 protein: CASSAPGQPQHF. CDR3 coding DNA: TGTGCCAGCAGCGCCCCCGGGCAGCCCCAGCATTTT.

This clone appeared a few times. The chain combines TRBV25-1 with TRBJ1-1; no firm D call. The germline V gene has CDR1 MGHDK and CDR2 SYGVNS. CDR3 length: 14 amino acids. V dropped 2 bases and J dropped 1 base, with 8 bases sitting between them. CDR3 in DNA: TGTGCCAGCAGTGAACCGGGGAGGAACACTGAAGCTTTCTTT. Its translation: CASSEPGRNTEAFF.

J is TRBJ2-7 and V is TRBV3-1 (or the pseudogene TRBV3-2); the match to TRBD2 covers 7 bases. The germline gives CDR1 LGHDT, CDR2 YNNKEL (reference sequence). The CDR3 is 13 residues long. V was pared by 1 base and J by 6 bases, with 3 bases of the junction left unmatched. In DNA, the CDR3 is TGTGCCAGCAGCCAAGGACTAGCCTCCGAGCAGTACTTC. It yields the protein CASSQGLASEQYF.

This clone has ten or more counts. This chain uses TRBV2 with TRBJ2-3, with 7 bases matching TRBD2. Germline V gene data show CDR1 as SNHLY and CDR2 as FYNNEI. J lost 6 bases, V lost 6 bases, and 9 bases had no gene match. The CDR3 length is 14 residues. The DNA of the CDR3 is TGTGCCAGCAGACCTAGACGGGGAGGGGATACGCAGTATTTT. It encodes CASRPRRGGDTQYF.

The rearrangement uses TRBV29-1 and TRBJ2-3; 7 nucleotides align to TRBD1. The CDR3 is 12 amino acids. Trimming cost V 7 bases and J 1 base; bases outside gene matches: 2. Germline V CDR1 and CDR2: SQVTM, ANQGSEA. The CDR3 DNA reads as TGCAGCGCTGGACAGGGCACAGATACGCAGTATTTT. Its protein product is CSAGQGTDTQYF.

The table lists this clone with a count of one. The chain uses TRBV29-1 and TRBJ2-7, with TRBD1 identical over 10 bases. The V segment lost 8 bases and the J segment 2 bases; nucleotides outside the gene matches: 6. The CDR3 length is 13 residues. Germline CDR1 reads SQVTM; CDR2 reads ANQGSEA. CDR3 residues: CSPHGTGAYEQYF. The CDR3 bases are TGCAGCCCTCACGGGACAGGGGCCTACGAGCAGTACTTC.

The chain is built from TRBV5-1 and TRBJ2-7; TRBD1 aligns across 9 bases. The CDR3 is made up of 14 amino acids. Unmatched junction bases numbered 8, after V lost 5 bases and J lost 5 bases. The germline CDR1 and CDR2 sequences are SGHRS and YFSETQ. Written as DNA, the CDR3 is TGCGCCAGCAGGGGAGGGGACAGGGACGACGAGCAGTACTTC. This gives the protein CASRGGDRDDEQYF.

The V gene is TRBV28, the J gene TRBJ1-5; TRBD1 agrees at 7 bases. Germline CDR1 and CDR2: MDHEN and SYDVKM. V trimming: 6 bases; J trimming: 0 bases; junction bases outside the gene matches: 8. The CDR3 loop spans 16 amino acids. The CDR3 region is CASRLTGSGSNQPQHF. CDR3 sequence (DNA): TGTGCCAGCAGGTTGACAGGGAGCGGTAGCAATCAGCCCCAGCATTTT.

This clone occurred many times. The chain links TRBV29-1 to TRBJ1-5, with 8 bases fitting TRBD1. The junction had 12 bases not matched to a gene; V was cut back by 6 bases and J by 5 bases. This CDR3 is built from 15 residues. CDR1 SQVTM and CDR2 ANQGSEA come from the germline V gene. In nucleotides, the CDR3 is TGCAGCGTCAGATCCAGGACAGGGAAATATCAGCCCCAGCATTTT. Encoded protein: CSVRSRTGKYQPQHF.

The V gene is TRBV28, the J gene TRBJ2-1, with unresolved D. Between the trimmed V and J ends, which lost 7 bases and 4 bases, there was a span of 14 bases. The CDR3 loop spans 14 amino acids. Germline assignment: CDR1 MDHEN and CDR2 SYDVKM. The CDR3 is CASTAARAYNEQFF. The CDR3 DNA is TGTGCCAGCACCGCCGCTAGAGCTTACAATGAGCAGTTCTTC. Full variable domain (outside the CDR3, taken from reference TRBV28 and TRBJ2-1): DVKVTQSSRYLVKRTGEKVFLECVQDMDHENMFWYRQDPGLGLRLIYFSYDVKMKEKGDIPEGYSVSREKKERFSLILESASTNQTSMYLCASTAARAYNEQFFGPGTRLTVL.

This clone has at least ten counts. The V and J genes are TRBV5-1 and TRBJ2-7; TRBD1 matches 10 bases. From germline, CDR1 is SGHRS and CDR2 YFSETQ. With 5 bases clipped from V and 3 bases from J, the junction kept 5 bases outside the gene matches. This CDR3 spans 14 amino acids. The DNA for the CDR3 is TGCGCCAGCAGGTCCGGGACAGGGGTCTACGAGCAGTACTTC. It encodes CASRSGTGVYEQYF.

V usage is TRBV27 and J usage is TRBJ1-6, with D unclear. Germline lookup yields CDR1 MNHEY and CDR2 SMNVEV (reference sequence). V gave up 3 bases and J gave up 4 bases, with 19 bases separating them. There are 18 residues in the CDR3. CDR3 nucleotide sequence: TGTGCCAGCAGTTTTAGAATGAGGGAGGCCTCATATAATTCACCCCTCCACTTT. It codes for CASSFRMREASYNSPLHF.

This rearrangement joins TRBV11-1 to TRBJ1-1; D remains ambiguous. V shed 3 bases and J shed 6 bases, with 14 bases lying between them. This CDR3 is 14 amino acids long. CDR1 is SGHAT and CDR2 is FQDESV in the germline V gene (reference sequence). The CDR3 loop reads CASSFGFREAEAFF. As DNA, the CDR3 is TGTGCCAGCAGCTTTGGATTTCGGGAGGCTGAAGCTTTCTTT.

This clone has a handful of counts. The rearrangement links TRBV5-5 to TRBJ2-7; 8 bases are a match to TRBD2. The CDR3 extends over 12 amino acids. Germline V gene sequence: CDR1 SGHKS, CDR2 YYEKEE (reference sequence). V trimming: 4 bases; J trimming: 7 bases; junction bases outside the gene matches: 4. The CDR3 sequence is CASSHGRGEQYF. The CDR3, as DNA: TGTGCCAGCAGCCACGGGAGGGGAGAGCAGTACTTC. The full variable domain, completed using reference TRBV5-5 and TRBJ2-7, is DAGVTQSPTHLIKTRGQQVTLRCSPISGHKSVSWYQQVLGQGPQFIFQYYEKEERGRGNFPDRFSARQFPNYSSELNVNALLLGDSALYLCASSHGRGEQYFGPGTRLTVT.

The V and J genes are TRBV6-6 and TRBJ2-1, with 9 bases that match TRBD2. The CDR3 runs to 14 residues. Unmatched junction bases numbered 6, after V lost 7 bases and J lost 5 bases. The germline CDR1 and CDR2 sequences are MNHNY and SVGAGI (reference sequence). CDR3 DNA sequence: TGTGCCAGCACCTTTAGCGGGAGTCACAATGAGCAGTTCTTC. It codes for CASTFSGSHNEQFF.